This entry lists 26 T cell receptor beta chains sequenced from one sample in a study of vaccination and CD4 T cells after COVID-19. Which antigens these TCRs recognize remains unknown. Treatment given: approximately 9-day PBMC culture with coronavirus spike peptide pools or control peptides (ViraFEST assay). Oncomine TCR Beta short-read sequencing was applied to DNA from cultured CD4+ T cells. In TCRdb, the PCR reads were re-called with MiXCR into one record per CDR3 protein. The table has about 4,500 distinct CDR3 sequences, roughly 23% seen once. Sequencing used CD4+ T cells from blood, cultured in vitro, obtained after SARS-CoV-2 vaccination. All receptors derive from a human donor who had recovered from COVID-19.

Only a few counts were recorded for this clonotype. The V and J genes are TRBV20-1 and TRBJ1-6, with D unresolved. Trimming shortened V by 1 base and J by 3 bases, and 10 bases separated the two germline ends. The CDR3 loop spans 15 amino acids. The germline CDR1 and CDR2 sequences are DFQATT and SNEGSKA (reference sequence). The CDR3 reads CSARVGLLYNSPLHF. CDR3 sequence (DNA): TGCAGTGCTAGAGTAGGGTTGCTCTATAATTCACCCCTCCACTTT.

The rearrangement links TRBV4-1 to TRBJ2-2, with 9 bases fitting TRBD2. From germline, CDR1 is MGHRA and CDR2 YSYEKL. The CDR3 has 15 residues. The V gene end was trimmed by 3 bases and the J gene end by 4 bases; junction bases not matched to a gene: 3. CDR3 residues: CASSQLAGFTGELFF. The CDR3 bases are TGCGCCAGCAGCCAGCTAGCGGGATTCACCGGGGAGCTGTTTTTT.

In its sample, this clonotype is medium-sized. This chain links TRBV20-1 with TRBJ1-6, with 7 bases identical to TRBD1. The junction had 4 bases not matched to a gene; V was cut back by 1 base and J by 4 bases. CDR1 and CDR2 (germline): DFQATT, SNEGSKA (reference sequence). The CDR3 extends over 15 amino acids. This chain's CDR3 is CSARAGTAYNSPLHF. The CDR3 coding sequence is TGCAGTGCTAGAGCCGGGACAGCGTATAATTCACCCCTCCACTTT.

This clonotype is medium-sized (0.01 to 0.1%) within its sample. CDR3 coding DNA: TGCAGTGCTAGACCCGGGACTAGCCCCGCAGATACGCAGTATTTT. The encoded protein is CSARPGTSPADTQYF. The V and J genes are TRBV20-1 and TRBJ2-3; 9 bases map to TRBD2. In germline, CDR1 is DFQATT, CDR2 SNEGSKA (reference sequence). After removal of 2 bases from V and 4 bases from J, the junction contained 7 bases not matched to a gene. The CDR3 runs 15 residues.

The chain links TRBV19 to TRBJ1-6; D is unresolved. CDR1 and CDR2 from the germline V gene are LNHDA and SQIVND (reference sequence). There are 15 residues in the CDR3. Trimming took 7 bases from V and 8 from J, leaving 18 bases between them. CDR3 region: CASKRFEKADSPLHF. The CDR3 DNA follows: TGTGCCAGTAAGCGGTTTGAGAAGGCCGATTCACCCCTCCACTTT.

A word on this clonotype: This may come from a read error, since a much larger clone is one base off. This chain links TRBV7-9 with TRBJ1-2; unclear D gene. V was shortened by 1 base and J by 4 bases, with 10 bases between the two germline ends. The CDR3 sequence is 14 residues long. CDR1 is SEHNR and CDR2 is FQNEAQ in the germline V gene (reference sequence). Here the CDR3 DNA reads TGTGCCAGCAGCTTAGGTCCACGGTCCTATGGCTACACCTTC. It encodes CASSLGPRSYGYTF. Filled out from reference TRBV7-9 and TRBJ1-2, the complete variable domain reads DTGVSQNPRHKITKRGQNVTFRCDPISEHNRLYWYRQTLGQGPEFLTYFQNEAQLEKSRLLSDRFSAERPKGSFSTLEIQRTEQGDSAMYLCASSLGPRSYGYTFGSGTRLTVV.

Remarks on this clonotype: This may be a read error, as it is one base from a much larger clone. The J gene is TRBJ1-1, the V gene TRBV20-1; D is uncertain. The CDR3 has 14 residues. Germline values: CDR1 DFQATT, CDR2 SNEGSKA (reference sequence). V was trimmed by 3 bases and J by 1 base, leaving 12 bases between them. CDR3 sequence reads: CSASRPYTNTEAFF. The CDR3 DNA is TGCAGTGCTAGTCGACCATACACGAACACTGAAGCTTTCTTT.

The chain joins TRBV20-1 to TRBJ1-1, with D unclear. V lost 5 bases, J lost 1 base, and 14 bases lay in between. This CDR3 has 14 amino acids. CDR1 is DFQATT and CDR2 is SNEGSKA in the germline V gene (reference sequence). CDR3 nucleotide sequence: TGCAGTGCTCCACCATTGCTCGGGAACACTGAAGCTTTCTTT. The encoded protein is CSAPPLLGNTEAFF.

This clonotype is medium-sized (0.01 to 0.1%) by share. The rearrangement joins TRBV7-9 to TRBJ2-7, with 7 positions matching TRBD1. J lost 5 bases, V lost 1 base, and 8 bases had no gene match. The V gene's germline CDR1 is SEHNR and CDR2 FQNEAQ (reference sequence). The CDR3 spans 15 residues. The CDR3 DNA reads as TGTGCCAGCAGCTTAGAACGGGACAGAAGGGACGAGCAGTACTTC. It codes for CASSLERDRRDEQYF.

The rearrangement joins TRBV20-1 to TRBJ2-4, with 8 bases matching TRBD2. The V segment lost 3 bases and the J segment 3 bases; nucleotides outside the gene matches: 4. CDR1 DFQATT and CDR2 SNEGSKA come from the germline V gene (reference sequence). The CDR3 is 14 amino acids. The CDR3 loop reads CSASSSGGKNIQYF. CDR3 DNA: TGCAGTGCTAGTTCCAGCGGGGGCAAAAACATTCAGTACTTC.

This clonotype showed up just a few times. V gene TRBV29-1 combines with J gene TRBJ2-7; 8 bases fit TRBD2. The CDR3 is made up of 14 amino acids. The V and J ends lost 0 bases and 2 bases, in that order; junction bases with no gene match: 3. Germline V CDR1 and CDR2: SQVTM, ANQGSEA. For the CDR3, the DNA is TGCAGCGTTGAAGACGGACTAGCTCCCTACGAGCAGTACTTC. Encoded protein: CSVEDGLAPYEQYF.

This clonotype was found many times. CDR3 in amino acids: CSAMTGGLGYTF. The CDR3 region has the DNA TGCAGTGCTATGACAGGGGGGCTCGGCTACACCTTC. The V and J genes are TRBV20-1 and TRBJ1-2; 9 bases match TRBD1. V gave up 4 bases and J gave up 8 bases; unmatched junction bases: 5. The CDR3 is made up of 12 amino acids. CDR1 is DFQATT, CDR2 SNEGSKA, per germline (reference sequence).

The sample holds many counts of this clonotype. This chain uses TRBV7-2 with TRBJ1-2, with TRBD1 matching 9 bases. The CDR3 length is 17 residues. V gave up 1 base and J gave up 6 bases; unmatched junction bases: 12. The germline V gene has CDR1 SGHTA and CDR2 FQGNSA. The CDR3 DNA is TGTGCCAGCAGCTTAGACGTCCGGGACAGGGCTAGTGATGGCTACACCTTC. Protein product: CASSLDVRDRASDGYTF.

This clonotype was counted only a few times. V is TRBV10-3 and J is TRBJ1-1; a weak D match, TRBD1 (5 bases). The CDR3 spans 16 residues. The V and J ends lost 2 bases and 0 bases respectively, with 13 bases between them. CDR1 ENHRY and CDR2 SYGVKD come from the germline V gene. This CDR3 reads CAISESSRGMNTEAFF. The CDR3 bases are TGTGCCATCAGTGAGAGTTCGCGGGGCATGAACACTGAAGCTTTCTTT.

This clonotype is termed medium-sized. The chain joins TRBV4-1 to TRBJ1-6; 8 bases agree with TRBD1. Per the germline V gene, CDR1 is MGHRA and CDR2 is YSYEKL. This CDR3 is built from 12 residues. The trim removed 8 bases at V and 14 bases at J, leaving 8 bases unmatched. This chain's CDR3 is CASAQGADSLHF. Here the CDR3 DNA reads TGCGCCAGCGCTCAGGGGGCGGATTCCCTCCACTTT.

The chain employs TRBV4-1 and TRBJ2-1, with 8 bases aligning to TRBD2. The CDR3 spans 17 residues. V was clipped by 0 bases and J by 5 bases; unmatched bases: 9. Per the germline V gene, CDR1 is MGHRA and CDR2 is YSYEKL. The CDR3 nucleotides read TGCGCCAGCAGCCAAGATGGCCCTAGCGGGTCTAACAATGAGCAGTTCTTC. Protein sequence: CASSQDGPSGSNNEQFF.

Worth noting for this clonotype: A much larger clone lies a single base off, so this may be a read error. J is TRBJ1-1 and V is TRBV20-1; 7 bases are a match to TRBD1. The CDR3 covers 12 residues. The V and J ends lost 5 bases and 5 bases, in that order; junction bases with no gene match: 5. The germline gives CDR1 DFQATT, CDR2 SNEGSKA (reference sequence). The CDR3 here is CSAQGGETEAFF. The CDR3 region has the DNA TGCAGTGCTCAGGGGGGGGAAACTGAAGCTTTCTTT.

The V and J genes are TRBV28 and TRBJ2-2; possibly TRBD1 for D (6 bases). V lost 5 bases and J lost 4, with 17 bases in between. This CDR3 spans 16 amino acids. From germline, CDR1 is MDHEN and CDR2 SYDVKM. The CDR3 coding sequence is TGTGCCAGCAGTCGACAAGGGGGTTCGGTCACCGGGGAGCTGTTTTTT. Amino acid sequence: CASSRQGGSVTGELFF. The variable domain in full, with the rest retrieved from reference TRBV28 and TRBJ2-2, is DVKVTQSSRYLVKRTGEKVFLECVQDMDHENMFWYRQDPGLGLRLIYFSYDVKMKEKGDIPEGYSVSREKKERFSLILESASTNQTSMYLCASSRQGGSVTGELFFGEGSRLTVL.

The table lists this clonotype with a count of one. The V and J genes are TRBV4-2 and TRBJ2-7; 11 bases are shared with TRBD1. J gave up 5 bases and V 1 base, and 13 bases lay outside the gene matches. The CDR3 sequence is 18 residues long. CDR1 LGHNA and CDR2 YNFKEQ come from the germline V gene. The CDR3 reads CASSQGTRTGGNKNEQYF. The CDR3 coding sequence is TGTGCCAGCAGCCAAGGGACCCGGACAGGGGGCAATAAAAACGAGCAGTACTTC.

This chain joins TRBV6-5 and TRBJ1-5, with D unresolved. The CDR3 runs 15 residues. The V and J ends lost 0 bases and 5 bases respectively, with 11 bases between them. Germline V gene data show CDR1 as MNHEY and CDR2 as SVGAGI. In DNA form, the CDR3 reads TGTGCCAGCAGTTACTCGATTGGCGCTGATCAGCCCCAGCATTTT. This encodes CASSYSIGADQPQHF.

This clonotype occurred a few times. The chain combines TRBV4-3 with TRBJ2-7; D is tentatively TRBD1 or TRBD2 (5 bases each). Germline-derived CDR1 and CDR2 are LGHNA and YSLEER. This CDR3 is built from 15 residues. V gave up 2 bases and J gave up 6 bases, with 17 bases separating them. The CDR3: CASSQIQGEEGEQYF. The CDR3 DNA sequence: TGCGCCAGCAGCCAAATTCAAGGGGAAGAGGGCGAGCAGTACTTC.

This clonotype turned up a few times. The rearrangement uses TRBV6-2 or TRBV6-3 and TRBJ1-2; TRBD1 matches 7 bases. Germline CDR1 reads MNHEY; CDR2 reads SVGEGT. The CDR3 consists of 13 residues. After removal of 5 bases from V and 8 bases from J, the junction contained 8 bases not matched to a gene. The CDR3 loop reads CASSLTGLGGYTF. CDR3 sequence (DNA): TGTGCCAGCAGTCTGACAGGGCTGGGAGGCTACACCTTC.

The rearrangement joins TRBV5-1 to TRBJ2-7; TRBD2 matches at 7 bases. J lost 0 bases, V lost 5 bases, and 11 bases had no gene match. This CDR3 has 16 amino acids. The germline V gene encodes CDR1 SGHRS and CDR2 YFSETQ. CDR3 in DNA: TGCGCCAGCAGGTTAGCAGCGGGACTCGTCTCCTACGAGCAGTACTTC. Translated, it gives CASRLAAGLVSYEQYF.

The chain recombines TRBV20-1 with TRBJ2-1, with 10 bases lining up with TRBD1. The CDR3 is 14 amino acids. V lost 2 bases and J lost 4; bases outside the gene matches: 2. Per the germline V gene, CDR1 is DFQATT and CDR2 is SNEGSKA (reference sequence). CDR3 sequence: CSARRQGAYNEQFF. The CDR3 DNA reads TGCAGTGCTAGACGACAGGGGGCTTACAATGAGCAGTTCTTC.

This clonotype was seen at least ten times. This chain links TRBV7-9 with TRBJ2-5; D is ambiguous. V lost 5 bases to trimming and J lost 5 bases, with 15 bases between them. Germline V CDR1 and CDR2: SEHNR, FQNEAQ (reference sequence). The CDR3 sequence is 14 residues long. CDR3 sequence: CASSVRYERETQYF. The CDR3 nucleotides are TGTGCCAGCAGCGTTCGTTACGAGAGGGAGACCCAGTACTTC. Drawing the rest from reference TRBV7-9 and TRBJ2-5, the complete variable domain is DTGVSQNPRHKITKRGQNVTFRCDPISEHNRLYWYRQTLGQGPEFLTYFQNEAQLEKSRLLSDRFSAERPKGSFSTLEIQRTEQGDSAMYLCASSVRYERETQYFGPGTRLLVL.

This clonotype was counted a few times. The chain links TRBV6-2 or TRBV6-3 to TRBJ2-7; 7 positions agree with TRBD1. This CDR3 is 14 amino acids long. Germline lookup yields CDR1 MNHEY and CDR2 SVGEGT. V was clipped by 7 bases and J by 3 bases; unmatched bases: 9. CDR3 bases: TGTGCCAGCACCGAGACAGGGCGCCGCTACGAGCAGTACTTC. This sequence encodes CASTETGRRYEQYF.